The clone carrying this T cell receptor beta chain turned up a few times. What it binds is unknown. Construction of the TCRbeta library involved unique molecular identifiers. A single record per CDR3 protein comes from TCRdb applying MiXCR to the PCR reads. The table records 300,000 to 400,000 distinct CDR3 sequences, roughly 16% of them present only once. Germline CDR1 is SGDLS and CDR2 is YYNGEE. This CDR3 has 14 residues. The V end lost 1 base, the J end lost 5 bases, and 9 bases lay between the germline ends. This entry belongs to a study of T-cell reconstitution after alpha-beta-depleted transplantation in children. Overall study results and limits: Several hundred expanded graft clones reportedly supplied alpha-beta T cells about two months after transplant. Most T-cell counts and diversity one year after the transplant came from T cells that were newly produced. Several patients had high TCRbeta diversity at day 60; it came from surviving recipient T cells and thymic progenitors.

Sample: PBMCs, mostly from graft donor cells, taken 360 days after TCRalphabeta/CD19-depleted stem cell transplant. The source of this sequence is a male patient aged 2 to 10 who had a stem cell transplant for acute lymphoblastic leukemia, so the T cells may come from the graft donor. The chain employs TRBV9 and TRBJ2-2; D gene ambiguous. The CDR3 loop is CASSVKGLTGELFF. CDR3 coding DNA: TGTGCCAGCAGCGTAAAGGGATTAACCGGGGAGCTGTTTTTT. Full variable domain (rest looked up from reference TRBV9 and TRBJ2-2): DSGVTQTPKHLITATGQRVTLRCSPRSGDLSVYWYQQSLDQGLQFLIQYYNGEERAKGNILERFSAQQFPDLHSELNLSSLELGDSALYFCASSVKGLTGELFFGEGSRLTVL.